Below are 2 T cell receptor beta chains sequenced from a single sample in a study of OX40 agonist ivuxolimab in advanced cancers. Measured with immunoSEQ multiplex PCR; TCRdb has only the in-frame clones, and not every one. Counted here are approximately 76,000 clones, roughly 85% occurring once; the ten biggest clones make up 0.61%. The sample consisted of CD4+ or CD8+ T cells sorted from blood, taken in a trial of the OX40 agonist ivuxolimab. The source is an adult with an advanced solid tumor such as melanoma, head and neck, liver or kidney cancer.

This clone was seen once. The chain is built from TRBV4-2 and TRBJ2-1, with a weak D call TRBD2 (6 bases). CDR3 length: 16 residues. The germline V gene encodes CDR1 LGHNA and CDR2 YNFKEQ. Trimming stripped 0 bases from V and 4 bases from J, with 13 bases between. The CDR3 here is CASSQDAGTSYNEQFF. CDR3 coding DNA: TGTGCCAGCAGCCAAGACGCCGGGACTTCTTACAATGAGCAGTTCTTC.

A few counts support this clone. The chain links TRBV9 to TRBJ2-7, with unresolved D. V was trimmed by 0 bases and J by 6 bases, leaving 13 bases between them. The CDR3 spans 14 residues. Germline CDR1 is SGDLS and CDR2 is YYNGEE. CDR3 in DNA: TGTGCCAGCAGCGTAGATTTGGGGAACGGCGAGCAGTACTTC. It encodes CASSVDLGNGEQYF.